This TCR beta chain was identified during a study of CD8 T cells in ankylosing spondylitis. TCRdb processed the 5' RACE reads anew with MiXCR; each CDR3 protein has one entry. In the table there are under 200,000 distinct CDR3 sequences, around 10% of which are singletons. Findings of the study overall: There was reportedly significant enrichment of clones that were disease-linked in matched ankylosing spondylitis synovial fluid. Prior literature has documented some motif variants in synovial fluid and blood from reactive arthritis.

With regard to this clonotype: Its antigen is as yet unknown.

The ends lost 3 bases at V and 7 bases at J; junction bases unmatched: 19. Per the germline V gene, CDR1 is SGHAT and CDR2 is FQNNGV. The CDR3 totals 20 residues. Sequences were obtained from blood, either unsorted or a sorted T cell fraction (not recorded which). The TCR comes from a male donor with ankylosing spondylitis or in good health (not recorded which). This chain connects TRBV11-2 to TRBJ2-1; TRBD2 aligns across 12 bases. This chain's CDR3 is CASSFLWKRLAGEGSNEQFF. Here the CDR3 DNA reads TGTGCCAGCAGCTTCTTATGGAAACGACTAGCGGGAGAAGGTTCAAATGAGCAGTTCTTC.